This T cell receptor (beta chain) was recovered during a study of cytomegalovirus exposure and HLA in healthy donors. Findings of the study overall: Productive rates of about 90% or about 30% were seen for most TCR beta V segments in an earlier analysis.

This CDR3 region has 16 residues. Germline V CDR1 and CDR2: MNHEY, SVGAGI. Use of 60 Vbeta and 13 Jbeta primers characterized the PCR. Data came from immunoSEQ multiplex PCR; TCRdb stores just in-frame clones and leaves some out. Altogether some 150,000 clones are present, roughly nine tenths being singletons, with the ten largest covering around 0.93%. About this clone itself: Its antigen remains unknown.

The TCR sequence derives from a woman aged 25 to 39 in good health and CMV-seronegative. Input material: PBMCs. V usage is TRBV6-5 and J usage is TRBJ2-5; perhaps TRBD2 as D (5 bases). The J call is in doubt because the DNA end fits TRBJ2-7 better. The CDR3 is CASSYSSFGNSYEQYF. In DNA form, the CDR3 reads TGTGCCAGCAGTTACTCGAGTTTCGGGAACTCCTACGAGCAGTACTTC.